This T cell receptor beta chain appears in the sequencing data of a study of a mutant IDH1 vaccine in newly diagnosed glioma. About the study: Treatment recipients were about 60% male and roughly 38% female, and their mean age was roughly 40 years. Earlier care involved radiotherapy, temozolomide, or both, and the majority received both. Study-level points and caveats: Among top peripheral T cell clonotypes, changes seemed unrelated to pseudoprogression.

Regarding time point: baseline, week 1 (first vaccination visit). Treatment meaning: pre-vaccination baseline after standard-of-care therapy. Profiling relied on immunoSEQ multiplex PCR, and the TCRdb table lists in-frame clones only, not all of them. Among 92,000 or so clones listed, about four fifths were seen once. V lost 0 bases and J 8 bases, leaving 10 bases between the germline ends. The CDR3 has 14 residues. The germline V gene has CDR1 KGHSH and CDR2 LQKENI. In regard to this clone: Its antigen is still unknown.

The source material was PBMCs, sampled from a glioma patient treated with radiotherapy, temozolomide or both. This receptor was identified in a man in his forties with glioma. Some clones in this sample may be carry-over from other donors' samples. J is TRBJ1-4 and V is TRBV18; unclear D gene. In nucleotides, the CDR3 is TGTGCCAGCTCACCACCGGAGACGGCCGAAAAACTGTTTTTT. Translated, it gives CASSPPETAEKLFF.